This T cell receptor beta chain was profiled in a study of CD8+ T cells in alopecia areata. Study background: Treated patients swallowed 5 to 10 mg of oral tofacitinib twice daily.

Regarding this clone: Its antigen is not identified.

Sequencing templates came from extracted RNA that was reverse transcribed into cDNA. Data came from immunoSEQ multiplex PCR; TCRdb stores just in-frame clones and leaves some out. The sample lists roughly 250,000 clones; about 68% were seen once. V was shortened by 1 base and J by 1 base, with 8 bases between the two germline ends. Germline CDR1 reads LGHNA; CDR2 reads YNFKEQ. The CDR3 spans 15 residues. Points from the study as a whole: More clonal than normal scalp was lesional scalp, particularly alopecia totalis/universalis. Unlike in mice, where it was clearer, TCR sharing across patients was less clear, possibly HLA-related.

Those with alopecia areata gave lesional scalp punch biopsies and peripheral blood. The chain employs TRBV4-2 and TRBJ1-5; D gene uncertain. The clonotype comes from a human donor with alopecia areata. The starting material was CD4+ T cells sorted from blood, obtained at week 0. CDR3 sequence: CASSQGTLSNQPQHF. In DNA form, the CDR3 reads TGTGCCAGCAGCCAAGGGACCCTGAGCAATCAGCCCCAGCATTTT.